What follows are 8 T cell receptor beta chains derived from one specimen sequenced in a study of blood T cell repertoires in COVID-19. The table came from immunoSEQ multiplex PCR; TCRdb's copy has only in-frame clones and leaves some out. The repertoire includes 43,000 or so clones, about 89% of them detected once, and roughly 15% sits in the top ten. Sequencing used peripheral blood. The receptors were gathered from a man aged 55 to 70 with active or convalescent COVID-19.

The sample holds a few counts of this clone. V usage is TRBV6-5 and J usage is TRBJ1-2, with no clear D. Germline values: CDR1 MNHEY, CDR2 SVGAGI. V gave up 8 bases and J gave up 4 bases, with 17 bases separating them. This CDR3 is 14 amino acids long. The CDR3 sequence: CASLLEPYLYGYTF. The CDR3 DNA reads as TGTGCCAGCCTCCTTGAGCCTTACCTCTATGGCTACACCTTC.

CDR3 nucleotides: TGTGCCAGCAGGGGTGGTGCAAGGGGCCACAATGAGCAGTTCTTC. Translated, it gives CASRGGARGHNEQFF. The V gene is TRBV7-9, the J gene TRBJ2-1, with D perhaps TRBD1 (5 bases). The CDR3 sequence is 15 residues long. Trimming stripped 6 bases from V and 5 bases from J, with 17 bases between. Germline lookup yields CDR1 SEHNR and CDR2 FQNEAQ (reference sequence).

This clone appeared a few times. The genes are TRBV12-3 or TRBV12-4 and TRBJ2-1, with TRBD2 identical over 7 bases. CDR3 size: 13 residues. With V trimmed by 7 bases and J by 7 bases, 7 bases remained unmatched. CDR3 region: CASIAGVRNEQFF. In nucleotides, the CDR3 is TGTGCCAGCATTGCGGGGGTGAGGAATGAGCAGTTCTTC.

The J gene is TRBJ2-4, the V gene TRBV6-5, with 7 bases identical to TRBD1. CDR3 length: 14 residues. The junction had 11 bases not matched to a gene; V was cut back by 7 bases and J by 8 bases. Germline CDR1 reads MNHEY; CDR2 reads SVGAGI. This chain's CDR3 is CASTERGPGDIQYF. DNA for the CDR3: TGTGCCAGCACCGAAAGGGGGCCAGGGGACATTCAGTACTTC.

In this sample, this clone turned up a few times. The rearrangement uses TRBV19 and TRBJ2-2; TRBD1 is a possible D gene (5 bases). CDR1 and CDR2 from the germline V gene are LNHDA and SQIVND (reference sequence). Trimming stripped 7 bases from V and 3 bases from J, with 24 bases between. The CDR3 is 18 residues long. The chain's CDR3 is CASTPRNMGLGDTGELFF. CDR3 sequence (DNA): TGTGCCAGTACTCCTCGTAACATGGGGCTAGGGGACACCGGGGAGCTGTTTTTT.

The rearrangement links TRBV7-8 to TRBJ1-5; D perhaps matches TRBD1 (5 bases). This CDR3 contains 14 residues. CDR1 is SGHVS and CDR2 is FQNEAQ in the germline V gene. The V gene lost 2 bases and the J gene lost 5 bases, with 10 bases spanning the gap. Here the CDR3 reads CASSLTGDHQPQHF. CDR3 nucleotide sequence: TGTGCCAGCAGCTTAACGGGGGACCATCAGCCCCAGCATTTT.

This clone has more than one count but fewer than ten. V gene TRBV7-3 combines with J gene TRBJ2-2; D not resolved. V was clipped by 5 bases and J by 3 bases, with 7 bases between them. The CDR3 totals 13 residues. Germline V gives CDR1 SGHTA, CDR2 FQGTGA. CDR3 nucleotides: TGTGCCAGCAGCCCCCTAGACACCGGGGAGCTGTTTTTT. Amino acids: CASSPLDTGELFF.

The DNA for the CDR3 is TGTGCCAGCAGCTTAAACCCCGATAGGACAGGGAGCGACGAGCAGTACTTC. Translation: CASSLNPDRTGSDEQYF. The rearrangement links TRBV7-3 to TRBJ2-7; 8 nucleotides align to TRBD1. V lost 1 base to trimming and J lost 5 bases; unmatched junction nucleotides: 13. The CDR3 extends over 17 amino acids. Germline values: CDR1 SGHTA, CDR2 FQGTGA.